The 32 T cell receptor beta chains reported below all come from one sample, sequenced in a study of cytomegalovirus exposure and HLA in healthy donors. This PCR relied on a set of 60 Vbeta primers and 13 Jbeta primers. Sequencing used immunoSEQ multiplex PCR; TCRdb keeps in-frame clones, though not all of them. Of over 95,000 clones detected, over 65% appear once; the ten largest clones hold 5% to 6%. Sequences were obtained from PBMCs. The receptors originated from a woman in her 30s in good health and CMV-seropositive.

CDR3 nucleotide sequence: TGTGCCACCAGCTTCGGACTAGCGGGAGGTCCCGGGGAGCTGTTTTTT. This codes for CATSFGLAGGPGELFF. The rearrangement links TRBV15 to TRBJ2-2; 14 positions match TRBD2. With 5 bases clipped from V and 6 bases from J, the junction kept 5 bases outside the gene matches. This CDR3 is 16 amino acids long. In germline, CDR1 is LNHNV, CDR2 YYDKDF (reference sequence). Variable domain in full (rest from reference TRBV15 and TRBJ2-2): DAMVIQNPRYQVTQFGKPVTLSCSQTLNHNVMYWYQQKSSQAPKLLFHYYDKDFNNEADTPDNFQSRRPNTSFCFLDIRSPGLGDTAMYLCATSFGLAGGPGELFFGEGSRLTVL.

The chain combines TRBV11-2 with TRBJ2-5, with TRBD1 matching over 8 bases. The end of the DNA aligns better with TRBJ2-7, so the J call may be wrong. Germline CDR1 is SGHAT and CDR2 is FQNNGV. CDR3 length: 15 residues. CDR3 loop: CASSPSGQATYEQYF. CDR3 in DNA: TGTGCCAGCAGCCCCTCGGGACAGGCAACCTACGAGCAGTACTTC.

The chain has TRBV19 and TRBJ1-4; D not certain. Germline CDR1 and CDR2: LNHDA and SQIVND (reference sequence). Trimming pared 0 bases from V and 5 bases from J, leaving 7 bases between. The CDR3 is 14 residues long. CDR3 region: CASSIDSGNEKLFF. Here the CDR3 DNA reads TGTGCCAGTAGTATAGATTCCGGGAATGAAAAACTGTTTTTT.

Only one count was recorded for this clone. The rearrangement joins TRBV11-2 to TRBJ1-3; D is unresolved. The CDR3 covers 15 residues. The ends were cut back, 1 base at V and 0 bases at J, with 7 bases in the middle. The germline V gene encodes CDR1 SGHAT and CDR2 FQNNGV. CDR3 DNA: TGTGCCAGCAGCTTAGGGGCTTACTCTGGAAACACCATATATTTT. Its protein product is CASSLGAYSGNTIYF.

This clone was recorded only once. The chain is built from TRBV6-5 and TRBJ1-1, with D maybe TRBD1 (6 bases). Trimming removed 2 bases from V and 5 bases from J, with 15 bases in between. The CDR3 loop spans 15 amino acids. From germline, CDR1 is MNHEY and CDR2 SVGAGI. DNA for the CDR3: TGTGCCAGCAGTTACCGCGGGGGCGTTGAGACTGAAGCTTTCTTT. Its translation: CASSYRGGVETEAFF.

V and J are TRBV5-1 and TRBJ2-7; tentative D call: TRBD2 (5 bases). The germline V gene encodes CDR1 SGHRS and CDR2 YFSETQ. V was trimmed by 0 bases and J by 1 base, leaving 14 bases between them. The CDR3 has 16 residues. The CDR3 DNA sequence: TGCGCCAGCAGCTTGGGGTTGGGAGCGCCTTCCTACGAGCAGTACTTC. Protein sequence: CASSLGLGAPSYEQYF.

J is TRBJ2-3 and V is TRBV2; 9 nucleotides line up with TRBD2. Germline CDR1 SNHLY, CDR2 FYNNEI. This CDR3 contains 18 residues. With 6 bases clipped from V and 0 bases from J, the junction kept 13 bases outside the gene matches. The CDR3 reads CASRLAASGAGSTDTQYF. The CDR3 coding sequence is TGTGCCAGCAGGCTGGCGGCTAGCGGGGCGGGAAGCACAGATACGCAGTATTTT. The variable domain in full, completed from reference TRBV2 and TRBJ2-3, reads EPEVTQTPSHQVTQMGQEVILRCVPISNHLYFYWYRQILGQKVEFLVSFYNNEISEKSEIFDDQFSVERPDGSNFTLKIRSTKLEDSAMYFCASRLAASGAGSTDTQYFGPGTRLTVL.

Concerning this clone: One junction end does not reproduce the germline sequence, and a read error may be involved. The chain links TRBV30 to TRBJ2-2, with D tentatively TRBD1 (6 bases). Germline V CDR1 and CDR2: GTSNPN, SVGIG (reference sequence). The CDR3 length is 14 residues. The CDR3 DNA reads TGTGCCTGGAGGGCAGGGGCGAACGCCGGGGAGCTGTTTTTT. Protein sequence: CAWRAGANAGELFF. Variable domain in full (rest from reference TRBV30 and TRBJ2-2): SQTIHQWPATLVQPVGSPLSLECTVEGTSNPNLYWYRQAAGRGLQLLFYSVGIGQISSEVPQNLSASRPQDRQFILSSKKLLLSDSGFYLCAWRAGANAGELFFGEGSRLTVL.

This chain connects TRBV6-5 to TRBJ2-1; 10 nucleotides agree with TRBD2. The CDR3 covers 15 residues. The V gene end was trimmed by 5 bases and the J gene end by 4 bases; junction bases not matched to a gene: 5. Germline V gene sequence: CDR1 MNHEY, CDR2 SVGAGI. The CDR3 here is CASSATSGEYNEQFF. The CDR3 bases are TGTGCCAGCAGTGCCACTAGCGGGGAATACAATGAGCAGTTCTTC.

The table lists this clone with a count of one. The chain links TRBV28 to TRBJ2-7; 10 bases line up with TRBD2. Germline CDR1 reads MDHEN; CDR2 reads SYDVKM. The CDR3 loop spans 15 amino acids. With 2 bases clipped from V and 3 bases from J, the junction kept 4 bases outside the gene matches. The CDR3 here is CASSLAGTSDYEQYF. The CDR3 DNA reads TGTGCCAGCAGTTTAGCAGGGACTAGCGACTACGAGCAGTACTTC.

The gene calls are TRBV7-2 and TRBJ2-4; 8 bases line up with TRBD2. After removal of 5 bases from V and 2 bases from J, the junction contained 8 bases not matched to a gene. The CDR3 runs to 16 residues. Germline loops: CDR1 SGHTA, CDR2 FQGNSA. The CDR3 region has the DNA TGTGCCAGCAGCACACCCGGGAGGGACCCCAAAAACATTCAGTACTTC. Its protein product is CASSTPGRDPKNIQYF.

The rearrangement joins TRBV5-4 to TRBJ1-1; D remains ambiguous. The CDR3 contains 15 residues. Trimming removed 6 bases at V and 2 bases at J, with 17 bases between. Germline CDR1 and CDR2: SGHNT and YYREEE (reference sequence). The CDR3, as DNA: TGTGCCAGCAACCCAGGATCCTCCTCAAACACTGAAGCTTTCTTT. This codes for CASNPGSSSNTEAFF.

The chain recombines TRBV19 with TRBJ1-5, with TRBD1 identical over 8 bases. The CDR3 spans 15 residues. The trim removed 4 bases at V and 6 bases at J, leaving 8 bases unmatched. Germline V CDR1 and CDR2: LNHDA, SQIVND (reference sequence). The CDR3 nucleotides read TGTGCCAGTAGTACCACCGGACAGGGCAGTCAGCCCCAGCATTTT. Protein: CASSTTGQGSQPQHF.

V gene TRBV29-1 combines with J gene TRBJ2-1; TRBD1 agrees at 7 bases. The CDR3 runs to 16 residues. The V segment lost 6 bases and the J segment 0 bases; nucleotides outside the gene matches: 11. Germline-derived CDR1 and CDR2 are SQVTM and ANQGSEA. In DNA, the CDR3 is TGCAGCGTCGATCCGACAGGGATAAGCTCCTACAATGAGCAGTTCTTC. Protein product: CSVDPTGISSYNEQFF.

This chain joins TRBV5-1 and TRBJ2-3; possible D gene TRBD2, 6 bases. Germline CDR1 is SGHRS and CDR2 is YFSETQ. This CDR3 has 14 residues. V lost 2 bases and J lost 1, with 8 bases in between. This CDR3 is CASSFSSGTDTQYF. CDR3 bases: TGCGCCAGCAGCTTTTCTAGCGGCACAGATACGCAGTATTTT.

Concerning this clone itself: The junction departs from the called germline gene at one end, perhaps through a read error. This chain joins TRBV12-5 and TRBJ2-7; D is perhaps TRBD1 (8 bases). Germline V CDR1 and CDR2: LGHNT, FRNRAP. This CDR3 contains 16 residues. The CDR3 sequence: CVSGWTTGGVPYEQYF. Written as DNA, the CDR3 is TGTGTTAGTGGTTGGACAACAGGGGGGGTTCCCTACGAGCAGTACTTC.

The gene calls are TRBV6-5 and TRBJ1-2; 7 bases map to TRBD1. Losses at the gene ends were 7 bases for V and 8 bases for J; bases not matched to a gene: 13. Germline V CDR1 and CDR2: MNHEY, SVGAGI. This CDR3 region has 14 residues. The CDR3, as DNA: TGTGCCAGCACTTTACAGACAGGGATCGGAGGCTACACCTTC. This encodes CASTLQTGIGGYTF.

The chain couples TRBV6-5 to TRBJ2-7, with 12 bases identical to TRBD2. The CDR3 loop spans 15 amino acids. The J segment lost 3 bases and the V segment lost 7 bases, leaving 7 bases of the junction unmatched. CDR1 and CDR2 from the germline V gene are MNHEY and SVGAGI. The CDR3 is CASKEVTSGSYEQYF. CDR3 sequence (DNA): TGTGCCAGCAAGGAGGTGACTAGCGGGAGCTACGAGCAGTACTTC.

The rearrangement joins TRBV29-1 to TRBJ2-3; 9 bases map to TRBD2. The V segment lost 7 bases and the J segment 2 bases; nucleotides outside the gene matches: 16. Germline assignment: CDR1 SQVTM and CDR2 ANQGSEA. This CDR3 spans 17 amino acids. The CDR3 DNA reads TGCAGCGCCCGCCGGTTGGCTAGCGGGACCCCCACAGATACGCAGTATTTT. This codes for CSARRLASGTPTDTQYF.

The rearrangement uses TRBV6-5 and TRBJ2-7, with D possibly being TRBD1 (6 bases). The CDR3 sequence is 12 residues long. Trimming pared 5 bases from V and 6 bases from J, leaving 11 bases between. From germline, CDR1 is MNHEY and CDR2 SVGAGI. The CDR3 DNA follows: TGTGCCAGCAGTCCGGGACAAGGCGAGCAGTACTTC. Residues: CASSPGQGEQYF.

J is TRBJ1-1 and V is TRBV10-1; 8 positions match TRBD1. This CDR3 spans 14 amino acids. The trim removed 6 bases at V and 5 bases at J, leaving 8 bases unmatched. Germline V lookup: CDR1 WNHNN, CDR2 SYGVQD (reference sequence). This CDR3 is CASSFGQGGTEAFF. The CDR3 nucleotides read TGCGCCAGCAGCTTCGGACAGGGCGGGACTGAAGCTTTCTTT.

About this clone: Relative to the germline gene, one junction end is altered; a read error may explain this. The chain uses TRBV4-1 and TRBJ2-5; D ambiguous. Germline assignment: CDR1 MGHRA and CDR2 YSYEKL. This CDR3 spans 15 amino acids. The CDR3: CASSQVYYDQEAQYF. DNA of the CDR3: TGCGCCAGCAGCCAAGTATACTACGATCAAGAGGCCCAGTACTTC.

The rearrangement uses TRBV7-8 and TRBJ2-7; a weak D match, TRBD1 (5 bases). V shed 5 bases and J shed 0 bases, with 11 bases lying between them. Looked up from germline, CDR1 is SGHVS and CDR2 is FQNEAQ. This CDR3 is 14 amino acids long. The CDR3 coding sequence is TGTGCCAGCAGCACGACAGTTTCCTCCTACGAGCAGTACTTC. Amino acid sequence: CASSTTVSSYEQYF.

V and J are TRBV6-5 and TRBJ1-1, with TRBD1 matching 11 bases. The CDR3 contains 15 residues. Germline V gives CDR1 MNHEY, CDR2 SVGAGI. V lost 2 bases and J lost 10; bases outside the gene matches: 9. The CDR3 here is CASSYPVGQGARAFF. DNA for the CDR3: TGTGCCAGCAGTTACCCAGTCGGACAGGGGGCTCGAGCTTTCTTT.

The chain has TRBV4-1 and TRBJ2-7; 10 positions match TRBD1. V gave up 1 base and J gave up 4 bases; unmatched junction bases: 7. Germline CDR1 reads MGHRA; CDR2 reads YSYEKL. The CDR3 is 16 residues long. The CDR3: CASSQVPGQGLYEQYF. The CDR3, as DNA: TGCGCCAGCAGCCAAGTGCCGGGACAGGGGTTATACGAGCAGTACTTC.

V gene TRBV5-4 combines with J gene TRBJ2-3; TRBD2 might be the D (6 bases). Trimming left V 4 bases short and J 1 base short, with 22 bases between. CDR3 size: 18 residues. Germline CDR1 reads SGHNT; CDR2 reads YYREEE (reference sequence). CDR3 amino acids: CASSKHGTAATGTDTQYF. The CDR3 nucleotides read TGTGCCAGCAGCAAACACGGGACTGCCGCTACTGGCACAGATACGCAGTATTTT. The whole variable domain, filled in from reference TRBV5-4 and TRBJ2-3, reads ETGVTQSPTHLIKTRGQQVTLRCSSQSGHNTVSWYQQALGQGPQFIFQYYREEENGRGNFPPRFSGLQFPNYSSELNVNALELDDSALYLCASSKHGTAATGTDTQYFGPGTRLTVL.

The V and J genes are TRBV11-2 and TRBJ1-2; 9 nucleotides line up with TRBD1. V shed 7 bases and J 4 bases; nucleotides not matched to a gene: 10. CDR1 and CDR2 (germline): SGHAT, FQNNGV. The CDR3 spans 15 residues. CDR3: CASNAGTGTFYGYTF. The CDR3 coding sequence is TGTGCCAGCAACGCCGGGACAGGGACATTCTATGGCTACACCTTC.

The J gene is TRBJ2-2, the V gene TRBV27; D is uncertain. The germline V gene encodes CDR1 MNHEY and CDR2 SMNVEV (reference sequence). The CDR3 extends over 15 amino acids. V gave up 3 bases and J gave up 0 bases, with 8 bases separating them. CDR3 in DNA: TGTGCCAGCAGTTTTTACACCCCGAACACCGGGGAGCTGTTTTTT. Translating gives CASSFYTPNTGELFF.

In its sample, this clone was seen a few times. This chain uses TRBV6-1 with TRBJ2-2; TRBD2 agrees at 8 bases. This CDR3 contains 18 residues. Per germline, CDR1 MNHNS and CDR2 SASEGT. Germline trimming cut 4 bases from V and 4 bases from J; bases unmatched to any gene: 14. The CDR3: CASSVILAGGRGTGELFF. The CDR3 region has the DNA TGTGCCAGCAGTGTAATTCTGGCGGGAGGCCGGGGCACCGGGGAGCTGTTTTTT.

This clone appeared once. The V call is TRBV5-1, the J call TRBJ2-7, with 10 bases identical to TRBD2. From germline, CDR1 is SGHRS and CDR2 YFSETQ. CDR3 length: 16 residues. The junction had 10 bases not matched to a gene; V was cut back by 3 bases and J by 4 bases. In DNA form, the CDR3 reads TGCGCCAGCAGCTCCTTAATAGCGGGAGGAGCGTACGAGCAGTACTTC. Translated, it gives CASSSLIAGGAYEQYF.

The table lists this clone with a few counts. This chain links TRBV6-5 with TRBJ1-1, with 9 bases aligning to TRBD1. The V segment lost 6 bases and the J segment 4 bases; nucleotides outside the gene matches: 3. Germline V gene lookup returns CDR1 MNHEY and CDR2 SVGAGI. The CDR3 length is 13 residues. This CDR3 is CASRGQGGTEAFF. The DNA for the CDR3 is TGTGCCAGCAGGGGACAGGGCGGCACTGAAGCTTTCTTT.

The chain combines TRBV5-1 with TRBJ2-1; the match to TRBD2 covers 11 bases. V gave up 2 bases and J gave up 10 bases; unmatched junction bases: 5. The CDR3 runs 14 residues. Germline assignment: CDR1 SGHRS and CDR2 YFSETQ. The DNA of the CDR3 is TGCGCCAGCAGCTTTCTAGCGGGGGGCCAGGAGCAGTTCTTC. It translates to CASSFLAGGQEQFF. The full variable domain, in which reference TRBV5-1 and TRBJ2-1 provide the parts outside the CDR3, is KAGVTQTPRYLIKTRGQQVTLSCSPISGHRSVSWYQQTPGQGLQFLFEYFSETQRNKGNFPGRFSGRQFSNSRSEMNVSTLELGDSALYLCASSFLAGGQEQFFGPGTRLTVL.